This passage covers 9 T cell receptor beta chains from one sample sequenced in a study of blood T cell repertoires in COVID-19. Only in-frame clones appear in the TCRdb table, and some are missing; sequencing was by immunoSEQ multiplex PCR. Altogether fewer than 200,000 clones are present, more than 75% being singletons, with the ten largest covering roughly 8.1%. The sample consisted of peripheral blood. The source of these receptors is a woman in her 70s with acute or convalescent COVID-19.

The chain is built from TRBV11-3 and TRBJ2-3, with TRBD2 matching over 9 bases. CDR3 size: 17 residues. Per the germline V gene, CDR1 is SGHNT and CDR2 is YENEEA. With V trimmed by 5 bases and J by 3 bases, 12 bases remained unmatched. CDR3 in amino acids: CASSLRGAGGPTDTQYF. CDR3 in DNA: TGTGCCAGCAGCCTGAGAGGGGCGGGGGGGCCGACAGATACGCAGTATTTT.

The table lists this clone with a few counts. Its ends do not fully match the called genes, so a read error is possible. V and J are TRBV5-6 and TRBJ1-1, with 10 bases that match TRBD1. The germline gives CDR1 SGHDT, CDR2 YYEEEE. The CDR3 is 15 amino acids. CDR3 DNA: TGTGCCAGCAGCTGGGGACAGGGGTTGAAAACTGAAGCTTTCTTT. It specifies CASSWGQGLKTEAFF.

This clone turned up a few times. The rearrangement uses TRBV4-3 and TRBJ1-2; possibly TRBD1 for D (5 bases). This CDR3 contains 17 residues. Germline V gene sequence: CDR1 LGHNA, CDR2 YSLEER. V dropped 1 base and J dropped 4 bases, with 19 bases sitting between them. CDR3 protein: CASSQGSGLRDAYGYTF. In DNA form, the CDR3 reads TGCGCCAGCAGCCAAGGTTCAGGGTTAAGGGATGCCTATGGCTACACCTTC.

The chain links TRBV30 to TRBJ1-2; D unresolved. Germline assignment: CDR1 GTSNPN and CDR2 SVGIG (reference sequence). This CDR3 has 12 amino acids. V lost 0 bases and J 2 bases, leaving 4 bases between the germline ends. The CDR3 is CAWSVENYGYTF. Here the CDR3 DNA reads TGTGCCTGGAGTGTGGAGAACTATGGCTACACCTTC.

V gene TRBV10-2 combines with J gene TRBJ2-3; D is uncertain. The CDR3 covers 12 residues. V dropped 8 bases and J dropped 5 bases, with 11 bases sitting between them. The germline V gene encodes CDR1 WSHSY and CDR2 SAAADI. The CDR3 sequence: CASSLEKDTQYF. CDR3 sequence (DNA): TGCGCCAGCTCACTCGAAAAAGATACGCAGTATTTT.

The chain combines TRBV3-1 (or the pseudogene TRBV3-2) with TRBJ2-1, with 9 positions matching TRBD2. CDR3 length equals 15 residues. The ends lost 1 base at V and 9 bases at J; junction bases unmatched: 7. Germline CDR1 and CDR2: LGHDT and YNNKEL (reference sequence). The CDR3 DNA is TGTGCCAGCAGCCAAGTTGGGCGGGGGGGATCTGAGCAGTTCTTC. Residues: CASSQVGRGGSEQFF.

V gene TRBV5-1 combines with J gene TRBJ2-5, with TRBD2 matching 11 bases. V shed 1 base, J shed 2 bases, and the junction held 4 bases outside the gene matches. The CDR3 runs 16 residues. Looked up from germline, CDR1 is SGHRS and CDR2 is YFSETQ. CDR3 nucleotides: TGCGCCAGCAGCTTGTCCCTAGCGGGGGGACAAGAGACCCAGTACTTC. This encodes CASSLSLAGGQETQYF.

The chain recombines TRBV11-3 with TRBJ1-1; 8 nucleotides align to TRBD1. This CDR3 spans 13 amino acids. V trimming: 5 bases; J trimming: 7 bases; junction bases outside the gene matches: 6. The germline CDR1 and CDR2 sequences are SGHNT and YENEEA. Here the CDR3 DNA reads TGTGCCAGCAGCCTCGGGACAGGCGGTGAAGCTTTCTTT. The encoded protein is CASSLGTGGEAFF.

This clone was counted a few times. The chain is built from TRBV3-1 (or the pseudogene TRBV3-2) and TRBJ1-2, with no clear D. The CDR3 is 13 amino acids. Trimming pared 1 base from V and 4 bases from J, leaving 7 bases between. Germline V gene lookup returns CDR1 LGHDT and CDR2 YNNKEL (reference sequence). CDR3 nucleotides: TGTGCCAGCAGCCAAGCGGAGTCCTATGGCTACACCTTC. This encodes CASSQAESYGYTF.